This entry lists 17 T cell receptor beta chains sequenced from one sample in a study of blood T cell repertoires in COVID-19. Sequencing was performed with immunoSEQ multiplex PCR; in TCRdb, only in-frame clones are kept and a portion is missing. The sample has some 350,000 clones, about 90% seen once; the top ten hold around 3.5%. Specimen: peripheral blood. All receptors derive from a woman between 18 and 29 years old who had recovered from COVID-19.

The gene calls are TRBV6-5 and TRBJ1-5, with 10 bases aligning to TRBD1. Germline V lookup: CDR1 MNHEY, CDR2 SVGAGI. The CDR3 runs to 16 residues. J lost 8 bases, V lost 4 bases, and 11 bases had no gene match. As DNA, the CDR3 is TGTGCCAGCAGTTCAGGACAGGGGGTTACTTTGGAGCCCCAGCATTTT. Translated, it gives CASSSGQGVTLEPQHF.

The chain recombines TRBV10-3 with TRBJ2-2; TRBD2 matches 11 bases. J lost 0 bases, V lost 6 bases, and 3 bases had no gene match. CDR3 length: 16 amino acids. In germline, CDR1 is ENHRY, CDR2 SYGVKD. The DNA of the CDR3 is TGTGCCATCAGACCTAGCGGGAGGACGAACACCGGGGAGCTGTTTTTT. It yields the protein CAIRPSGRTNTGELFF.

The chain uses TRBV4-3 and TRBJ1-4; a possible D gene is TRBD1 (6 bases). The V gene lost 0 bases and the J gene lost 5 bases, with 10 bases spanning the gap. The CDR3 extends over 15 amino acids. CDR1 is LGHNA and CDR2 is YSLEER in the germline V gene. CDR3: CASSQEGQGNEKLFF. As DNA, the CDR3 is TGCGCCAGCAGCCAAGAGGGGCAGGGGAATGAAAAACTGTTTTTT.

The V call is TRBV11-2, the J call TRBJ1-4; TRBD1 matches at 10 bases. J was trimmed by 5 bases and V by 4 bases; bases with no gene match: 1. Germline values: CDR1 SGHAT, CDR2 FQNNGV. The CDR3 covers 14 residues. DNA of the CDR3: TGTGCCAGCAGCTGGACAGGGGGAAATGAAAAACTGTTTTTT. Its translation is CASSWTGGNEKLFF.

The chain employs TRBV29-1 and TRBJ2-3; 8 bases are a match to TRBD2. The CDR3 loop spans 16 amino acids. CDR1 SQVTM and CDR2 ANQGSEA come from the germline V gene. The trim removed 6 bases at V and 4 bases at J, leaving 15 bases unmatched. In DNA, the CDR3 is TGCAGCGTCCCCCACCCCCGAGCGGGAGATTCAGATACGCAGTATTTT. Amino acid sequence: CSVPHPRAGDSDTQYF.

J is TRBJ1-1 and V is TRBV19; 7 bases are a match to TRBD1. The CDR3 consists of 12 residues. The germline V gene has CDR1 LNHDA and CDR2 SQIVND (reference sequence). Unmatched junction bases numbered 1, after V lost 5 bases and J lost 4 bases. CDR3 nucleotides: TGTGCCAGTAGTTGGACAGGCACTGAAGCTTTCTTT. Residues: CASSWTGTEAFF.

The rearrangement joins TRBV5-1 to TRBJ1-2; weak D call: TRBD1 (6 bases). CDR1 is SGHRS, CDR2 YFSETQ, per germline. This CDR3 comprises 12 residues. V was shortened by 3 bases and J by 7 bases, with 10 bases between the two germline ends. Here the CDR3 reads CASSWTDSGYTF. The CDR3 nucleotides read TGCGCCAGCAGCTGGACGGACAGTGGCTACACCTTC.

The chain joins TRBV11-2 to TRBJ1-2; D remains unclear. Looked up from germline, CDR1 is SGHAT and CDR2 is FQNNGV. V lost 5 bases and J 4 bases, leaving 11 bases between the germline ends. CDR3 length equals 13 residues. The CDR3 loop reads CASSPVGSYGYTF. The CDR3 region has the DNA TGTGCCAGCAGCCCGGTGGGCAGCTATGGCTACACCTTC.

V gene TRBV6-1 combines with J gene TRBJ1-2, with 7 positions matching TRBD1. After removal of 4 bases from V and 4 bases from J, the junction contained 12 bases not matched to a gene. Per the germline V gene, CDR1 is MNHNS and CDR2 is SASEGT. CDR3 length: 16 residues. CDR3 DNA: TGTGCCAGCAGTGCACTAGGGGACAGAGATTTCTATGGCTACACCTTC. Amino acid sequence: CASSALGDRDFYGYTF.

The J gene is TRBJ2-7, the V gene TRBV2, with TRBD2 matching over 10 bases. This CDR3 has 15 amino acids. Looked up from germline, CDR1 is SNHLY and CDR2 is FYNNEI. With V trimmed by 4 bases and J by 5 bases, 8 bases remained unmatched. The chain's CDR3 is CASSGGIAGGNEQYV. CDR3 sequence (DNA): TGTGCCAGCAGTGGAGGAATAGCGGGAGGAAACGAGCAGTACGTC.

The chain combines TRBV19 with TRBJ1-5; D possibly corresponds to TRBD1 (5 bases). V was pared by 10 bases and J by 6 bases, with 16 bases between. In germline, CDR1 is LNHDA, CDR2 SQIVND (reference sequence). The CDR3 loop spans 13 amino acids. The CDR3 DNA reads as TGTGCCACTAATGGAGGGGAGGCTCAGCCCCAGCATTTT. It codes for CATNGGEAQPQHF.

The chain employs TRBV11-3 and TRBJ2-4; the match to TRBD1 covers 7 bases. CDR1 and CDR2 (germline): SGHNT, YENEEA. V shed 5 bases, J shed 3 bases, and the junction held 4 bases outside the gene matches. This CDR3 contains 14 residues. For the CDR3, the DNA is TGTGCCAGCAGCCCCGGGACAGTCAAAAACATTCAGTACTTC. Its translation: CASSPGTVKNIQYF.

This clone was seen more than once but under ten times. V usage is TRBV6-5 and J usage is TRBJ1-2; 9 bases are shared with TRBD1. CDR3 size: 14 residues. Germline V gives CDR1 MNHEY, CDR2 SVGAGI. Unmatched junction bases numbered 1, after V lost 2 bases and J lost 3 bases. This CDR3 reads CASSYGQGYYGYTF. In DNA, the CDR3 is TGTGCCAGCAGTTACGGACAGGGGTACTATGGCTACACCTTC.

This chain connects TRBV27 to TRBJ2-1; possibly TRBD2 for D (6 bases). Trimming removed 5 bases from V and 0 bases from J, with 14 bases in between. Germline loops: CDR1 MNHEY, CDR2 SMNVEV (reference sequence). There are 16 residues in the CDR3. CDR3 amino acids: CASSPRDSSSYNEQFF. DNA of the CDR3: TGTGCCAGCAGTCCGCGGGACTCGAGCTCCTACAATGAGCAGTTCTTC.

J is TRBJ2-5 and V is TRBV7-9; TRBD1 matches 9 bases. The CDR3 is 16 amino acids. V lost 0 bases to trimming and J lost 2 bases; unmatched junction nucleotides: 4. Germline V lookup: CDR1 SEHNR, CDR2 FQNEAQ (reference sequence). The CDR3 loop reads CASSLAGTGTQETQYF. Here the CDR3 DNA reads TGTGCCAGCAGCTTAGCGGGGACAGGGACACAAGAGACCCAGTACTTC.

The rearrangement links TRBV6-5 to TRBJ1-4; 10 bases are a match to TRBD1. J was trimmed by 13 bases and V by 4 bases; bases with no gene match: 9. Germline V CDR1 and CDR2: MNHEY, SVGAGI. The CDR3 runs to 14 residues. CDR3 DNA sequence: TGTGCCAGCAGTTGGCGGGACAGGGGCTCCGTACTGTTTTTT. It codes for CASSWRDRGSVLFF.

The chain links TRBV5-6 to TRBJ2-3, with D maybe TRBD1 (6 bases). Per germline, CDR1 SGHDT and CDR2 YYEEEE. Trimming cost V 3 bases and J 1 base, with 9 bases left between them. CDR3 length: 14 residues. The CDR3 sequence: CASSSTGRTDTQYF. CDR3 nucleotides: TGTGCCAGCAGCTCGACAGGCCGCACAGATACGCAGTATTTT.